The rows below give T cell receptor beta chains drawn from one sample of a study of CD8+CD57+ T cells in acquired aplastic anemia. TCRdb processed the reads anew with MiXCR; each CDR3 protein has one entry. The sample lists 150,000 to 200,000 distinct CDR3 sequences, around 45% occurring once. Sequencing was done on a sample of sorted CD4+, CD8+, or CD8+CD57+ T cells (not recorded which) from PBMCs. These receptors all come from a human donor in good health. CDR3s include the opening cysteine and the closing phenylalanine or tryptophan. The order of the fields is V gene, J gene, D gene, clone size, CDR3 protein, CDR3 DNA. A D gene is named only where the DNA matches it firmly. Not every row has a clone size; where given, it reads once, few, many or a size class.

v_gene: TRBV20-1
j_gene: TRBJ2-5
d_gene: TRBD2
abundance: few
CDR3aa: CSAASGGASETQYF
CDR3nt: TGCAGTGCCGCTAGCGGGGGGGCGTCAGAGACCCAGTACTTC

v_gene: TRBV7-7
j_gene: TRBJ1-1
d_gene: TRBD1
abundance: .
CDR3aa: CASSEQGAQSTEAFF
CDR3nt: TGTGCCAGCAGCGAACAGGGGGCGCAGAGCACTGAAGCTTTCTTT

v_gene: TRBV5-1
j_gene: TRBJ2-5
d_gene: .
abundance: .
CDR3aa: CASRLRLKETQYF
CDR3nt: TGCGCCAGCAGGTTAAGGCTGAAAGAGACCCAGTACTTC

v_gene: TRBV7-2
j_gene: TRBJ1-2
d_gene: .
abundance: many
CDR3aa: CASSLGPRNYGYTF
CDR3nt: TGTGCCAGCAGCTTAGGTCCCCGAAACTATGGCTACACCTTC

v_gene: TRBV4-1
j_gene: TRBJ2-1
d_gene: TRBD2
abundance: many
CDR3aa: CASSQAQFSLAGDRDEQFF
CDR3nt: TGCGCCAGCAGCCAAGCCCAATTTTCACTAGCGGGAGATAGGGATGAGCAGTTCTTC

v_gene: TRBV24-1
j_gene: TRBJ2-7
d_gene: TRBD2
abundance: .
CDR3aa: CATSDSGTSGSSYEQYF
CDR3nt: TGTGCCACCAGTGACTCAGGGACTAGCGGGAGCTCCTACGAGCAGTACTTC

v_gene: TRBV5-5
j_gene: TRBJ1-2
d_gene: .
abundance: many
CDR3aa: CASSYSGAGGHGYTF
CDR3nt: TGTGCCAGCAGCTATAGTGGTGCAGGAGGACATGGCTACACCTTC

v_gene: TRBV20-1
j_gene: TRBJ2-7
d_gene: .
abundance: few
CDR3aa: CSAFRDISYEQYF
CDR3nt: TGCAGTGCTTTCCGGGACATCTCCTACGAGCAGTACTTC

v_gene: TRBV27
j_gene: TRBJ2-2
d_gene: .
abundance: .
CDR3aa: CASRASGTVSNGELFF
CDR3nt: TGTGCCAGCAGAGCCTCCGGGACCGTCAGCAACGGGGAGCTGTTTTTT

v_gene: TRBV7-6
j_gene: TRBJ2-7
d_gene: .
abundance: .
CDR3aa: CASSLDLYEQYF
CDR3nt: TGTGCCAGCAGCTTAGATTTGTACGAGCAGTACTTC

v_gene: TRBV27
j_gene: TRBJ1-5
d_gene: .
abundance: few
CDR3aa: CASGRGNNQPQHF
CDR3nt: TGTGCCAGCGGGAGGGGGAACAATCAGCCCCAGCATTTT

v_gene: TRBV2
j_gene: TRBJ1-6
d_gene: TRBD1
abundance: once
CDR3aa: CASSEAGTVYNSPLHF
CDR3nt: TGTGCCAGCAGTGAAGCCGGGACAGTCTATAATTCACCCCTCCACTTT

v_gene: TRBV19
j_gene: TRBJ1-5
d_gene: .
abundance: many
CDR3aa: CASSIAGYSNQPQHF
CDR3nt: TGTGCCAGTAGTATAGCCGGGTATAGCAATCAGCCCCAGCATTTT

v_gene: TRBV7-8
j_gene: TRBJ2-7
d_gene: .
abundance: few
CDR3aa: CASSRVNSYEQYF
CDR3nt: TGTGCCAGCAGCCGAGTTAACTCCTACGAGCAGTACTTC

v_gene: TRBV15
j_gene: TRBJ1-2
d_gene: .
abundance: .
CDR3aa: CATSREVFGSDYGYTF
CDR3nt: TGTGCCACCAGCAGAGAGGTGTTCGGGTCCGACTATGGCTACACCTTC

v_gene: TRBV20-1
j_gene: TRBJ2-1
d_gene: TRBD2
abundance: many
CDR3aa: CSASGRGGSGNEQFF
CDR3nt: TGCAGTGCTAGCGGGAGGGGCGGGAGCGGGAATGAGCAGTTCTTC

v_gene: TRBV6-5
j_gene: TRBJ2-7
d_gene: .
abundance: many
CDR3aa: CASSYSRVGSYEQYF
CDR3nt: TGTGCCAGCAGTTACTCCCGGGTTGGGTCATACGAGCAGTACTTC

v_gene: TRBV4-1
j_gene: TRBJ2-2
d_gene: .
abundance: many
CDR3aa: CASSQVFRMYPNTGELFF
CDR3nt: TGCGCCAGCAGCCAAGTTTTCCGTATGTATCCGAACACCGGGGAGCTGTTTTTT

v_gene: TRBV19
j_gene: TRBJ2-7
d_gene: TRBD1
abundance: .
CDR3aa: CASSVTGQGAREQYF
CDR3nt: TGTGCCAGTAGTGTGACGGGACAGGGGGCGAGGGAGCAGTACTTC

v_gene: TRBV28
j_gene: TRBJ1-5
d_gene: TRBD1
abundance: .
CDR3aa: CASSISGQGDQPQHF
CDR3nt: TGTGCCAGCAGTATATCGGGACAGGGGGATCAGCCCCAGCATTTT

v_gene: TRBV6-2/TRBV6-3
j_gene: TRBJ2-1
d_gene: .
abundance: .
CDR3aa: CASRTVVNEQFF
CDR3nt: TGTGCCAGCAGGACCGTAGTAAATGAGCAGTTCTTC

v_gene: TRBV9
j_gene: TRBJ1-6
d_gene: .
abundance: .
CDR3aa: CASSVETGGRGGSPLHF
CDR3nt: TGTGCCAGCAGCGTAGAGACAGGAGGGCGTGGTGGTTCACCCCTCCACTTT

v_gene: TRBV11-2
j_gene: TRBJ2-1
d_gene: TRBD2
abundance: .
CDR3aa: CASSGTSASYNRQFF
CDR3nt: TGTGCCAGCAGCGGGACTAGCGCGTCCTACAATAGGCAGTTCTTC

v_gene: TRBV20-1
j_gene: TRBJ2-3
d_gene: TRBD1
abundance: .
CDR3aa: CSARGTGYTQYF
CDR3nt: TGCAGTGCTAGAGGGACAGGGTATACGCAGTATTTT

v_gene: TRBV7-2
j_gene: TRBJ1-1
d_gene: .
abundance: many
CDR3aa: CASSTRSDRQAFF
CDR3nt: TGTGCCAGCAGCACCCGATCGGACAGACAAGCTTTCTTT

v_gene: TRBV7-8
j_gene: TRBJ2-7
d_gene: .
abundance: many
CDR3aa: CASSLVTPPAAYEQYF
CDR3nt: TGTGCCAGCAGCTTAGTAACACCTCCAGCAGCCTACGAGCAGTACTTC